This T cell receptor beta chain was captured by sequencing in a study of blood T cell repertoires in COVID-19. Study-wide background: COVID-19 samples collected from the United States, Italy and Spain covered acute and convalescent phases. T cells, B-cell-depleted T cells, or PBMCs provided the cDNA or gDNA that served as material.

In the study's own analysis: Amplification with reference gene primers provided the estimates of nucleated cell counts. Profiled with immunoSEQ multiplex PCR; TCRdb holds only in-frame clones, not every one. V and J calls and clone size are those listed in that table; D and trimming were worked out from the DNA. The data contain about 280,000 clones, approximately 86% of them seen just once; the ten biggest clones take up more than 7.5%. Trimming removed 2 bases at V and 4 bases at J, with 11 bases between. This CDR3 has 15 residues. Germline V gives CDR1 MNHEY, CDR2 SMNVEV (reference sequence). Sample: peripheral blood. The chain joins TRBV27 to TRBJ2-2, with a tentative D call TRBD2 (5 bases). This TCR was recovered from a man between 18 and 35 years old with active or convalescent COVID-19. The CDR3 is CASSLAPRGTGELFF. The CDR3 DNA follows: TGTGCCAGCAGTTTAGCTCCCCGGGGCACCGGGGAGCTGTTTTTT.